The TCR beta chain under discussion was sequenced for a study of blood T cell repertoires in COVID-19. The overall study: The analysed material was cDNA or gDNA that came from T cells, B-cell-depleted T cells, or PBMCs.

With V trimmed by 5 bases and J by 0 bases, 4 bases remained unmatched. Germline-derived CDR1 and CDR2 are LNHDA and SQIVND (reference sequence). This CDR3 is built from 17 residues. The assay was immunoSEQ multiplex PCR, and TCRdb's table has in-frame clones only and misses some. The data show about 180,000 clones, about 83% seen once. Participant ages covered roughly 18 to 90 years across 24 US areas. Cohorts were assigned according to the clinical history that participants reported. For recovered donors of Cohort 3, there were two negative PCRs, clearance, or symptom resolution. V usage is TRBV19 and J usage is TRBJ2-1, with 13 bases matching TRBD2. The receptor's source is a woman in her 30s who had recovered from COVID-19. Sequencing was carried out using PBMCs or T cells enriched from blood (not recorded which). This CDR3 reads CASSSRTSGSSYNEQFF. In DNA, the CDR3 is TGTGCCAGTAGTTCACGGACTAGCGGGAGCTCCTACAATGAGCAGTTCTTC.